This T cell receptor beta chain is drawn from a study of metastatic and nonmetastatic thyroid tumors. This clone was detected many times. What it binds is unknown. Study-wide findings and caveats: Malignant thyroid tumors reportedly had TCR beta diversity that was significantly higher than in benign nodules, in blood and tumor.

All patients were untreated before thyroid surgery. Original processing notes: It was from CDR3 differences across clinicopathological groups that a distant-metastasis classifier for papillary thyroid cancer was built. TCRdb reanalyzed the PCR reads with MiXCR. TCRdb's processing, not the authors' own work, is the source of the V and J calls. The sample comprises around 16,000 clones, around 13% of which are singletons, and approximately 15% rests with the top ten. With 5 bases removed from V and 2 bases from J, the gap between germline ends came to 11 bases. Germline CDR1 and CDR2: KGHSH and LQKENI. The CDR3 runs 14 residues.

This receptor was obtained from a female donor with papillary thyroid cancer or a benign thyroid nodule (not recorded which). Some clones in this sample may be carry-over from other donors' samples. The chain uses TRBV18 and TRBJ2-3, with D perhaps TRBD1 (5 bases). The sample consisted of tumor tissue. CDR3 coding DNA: TGTGCCAGCTCATCGGACACCTACACAGATACGCAGTATTTT. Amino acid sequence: CASSSDTYTDTQYF.